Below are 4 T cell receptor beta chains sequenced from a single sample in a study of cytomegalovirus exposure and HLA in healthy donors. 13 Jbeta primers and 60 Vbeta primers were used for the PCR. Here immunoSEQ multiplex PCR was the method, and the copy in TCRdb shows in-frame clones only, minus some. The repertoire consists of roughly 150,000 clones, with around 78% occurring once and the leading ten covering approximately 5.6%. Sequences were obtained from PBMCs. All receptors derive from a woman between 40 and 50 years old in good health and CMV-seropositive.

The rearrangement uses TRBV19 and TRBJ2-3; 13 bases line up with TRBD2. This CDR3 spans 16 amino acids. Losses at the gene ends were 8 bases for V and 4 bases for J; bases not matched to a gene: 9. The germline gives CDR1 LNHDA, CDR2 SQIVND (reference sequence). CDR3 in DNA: TGTGCCAGTTCCAGGGGACTAGCGGGACGGCCAGATACGCAGTATTTT. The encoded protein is CASSRGLAGRPDTQYF.

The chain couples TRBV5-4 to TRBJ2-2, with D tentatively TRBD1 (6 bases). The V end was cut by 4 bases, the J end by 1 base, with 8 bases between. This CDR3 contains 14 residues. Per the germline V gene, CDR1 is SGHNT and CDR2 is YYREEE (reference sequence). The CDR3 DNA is TGTGCCAGCAGCGTGACAGGGAACACCGGGGAGCTGTTTTTT. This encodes CASSVTGNTGELFF.

The CDR3 DNA follows: TGTGCCAGCAGTTTTCAGGGAAAAAGCGAGCAGTACTTC. Its protein is CASSFQGKSEQYF. The gene calls are TRBV27 and TRBJ2-7; possible D gene TRBD1, 5 bases. Trimming removed 3 bases from V and 6 bases from J, with 12 bases in between. The CDR3 sequence is 13 residues long. Per germline, CDR1 MNHEY and CDR2 SMNVEV (reference sequence).

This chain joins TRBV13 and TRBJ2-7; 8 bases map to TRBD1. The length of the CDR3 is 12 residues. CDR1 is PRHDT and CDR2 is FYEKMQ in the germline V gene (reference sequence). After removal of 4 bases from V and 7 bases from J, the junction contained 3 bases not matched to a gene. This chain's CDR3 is CASSSRGQEQYF. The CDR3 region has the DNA TGTGCCAGCAGCTCCAGGGGGCAGGAGCAGTACTTC.